A single T cell receptor (beta chain) is shown here with its context. What it binds is not known. Data came from immunoSEQ multiplex PCR; TCRdb stores just in-frame clones and leaves some out. This table holds roughly 70,000 clones, roughly 85% found once. These data originate in a study of T cell responses to AZD1222 COVID-19 vaccine. The study, taken as a whole, reports: It was only after the peak T cell response that any repertoires were sampled.

CDR3 length equals 16 residues. Per the germline V gene, CDR1 is LNHDA and CDR2 is SQIVND (reference sequence). The V gene lost 7 bases and the J gene lost 5 bases, with 22 bases spanning the gap. Sample: peripheral blood, taken on day 0 of AZD1222 vaccination. The chain uses TRBV19 and TRBJ2-3; no clear D. The receptor was derived from an adult in good health. The CDR3 loop is CASNDVANRRGDTQYF. The CDR3 bases are TGTGCCAGTAATGATGTGGCCAATCGACGAGGAGATACGCAGTATTTT.